The clone carrying this T cell receptor beta chain was recorded a few times. Its target is unknown. From the 5' RACE reads, TCRdb called clonotypes with MiXCR, one entry per CDR3 protein. The table has around 300,000 distinct CDR3 sequences, around 13% seen once. These data are taken from a study of T cells after yellow fever vaccination. Study conclusions and caveats: Booster sampling recovered most clones from primary vaccination (roughly 96% CD4, approximately 90% CD8).

CDR1 SGDLS and CDR2 YYNGEE come from the germline V gene. There are 13 residues in the CDR3. The V end was cut by 1 base, the J end by 1 base, with 6 bases between. Here the sequenced sample was CD4+ T cells sorted from PBMCs, taken 45 days after the yellow fever booster vaccination. J is TRBJ2-7 and V is TRBV9; tentatively, D is TRBD1 (6 bases). This sequence was found in a man aged 25 to 45 who received the YFV17D yellow fever vaccine. CDR3 residues: CASSVQGSYEQYF. DNA of the CDR3: TGTGCCAGCAGCGTACAGGGGTCCTACGAGCAGTACTTC. The complete variable domain, with remaining parts taken from reference TRBV9 and TRBJ2-7, reads DSGVTQTPKHLITATGQRVTLRCSPRSGDLSVYWYQQSLDQGLQFLIQYYNGEERAKGNILERFSAQQFPDLHSELNLSSLELGDSALYFCASSVQGSYEQYFGPGTRLTVT.